The rows below give T cell receptor beta chains drawn from one sample of a study of T cells in Graves' hyperthyroidism and ophthalmopathy. TCRdb re-called the multiplex PCR reads through MiXCR, storing one row per CDR3 protein. The table includes about 560,000 distinct CDR3 sequences, 16% detected once. Sequencing was carried out using blood. The receptors come from a woman between 18 and 29 years old with Graves' hyperthyroidism. Both conserved end residues are part of each CDR3. D genes are given only for firm matches. Size is stated for part of the rows, as once, few or many counts, or as a class when the clone is expanded.

j_gene | abundance | v_gene | d_gene | CDR3nt | CDR3aa
TRBJ2-1 | many | TRBV27 | TRBD2 | TGTGCCAGCAGTTTAGGGGGGAGGGCCTACAATGAGCAGTTCTTC | CASSLGGRAYNEQFF
TRBJ2-3 | few | TRBV2 | TRBD1 | TGTGCCAGCAGTGATGGGGACAGAAGCACAGATACGCAGTATTTT | CASSDGDRSTDTQYF
TRBJ1-5 | - | TRBV28 | - | TGTGTCACGCTGATCGGGACGGGCCATCAGCCCCAGCATTTT | CVTLIGTGHQPQHF
TRBJ1-6 | many | TRBV11-3 | - | TGTGCCAGCAGCTTAGGTGGCAGGGCGCACTCACCCCTCCACTTT | CASSLGGRAHSPLHF
TRBJ2-3 | few | TRBV6-1 | - | TGTGCCAGCAGCTCCGCCGGGGTCCCCACAGATACGCAGTATTTT | CASSSAGVPTDTQYF
TRBJ1-1 | many | TRBV7-9 | - | TGTGCCAGCAGCTTAGGTGGACAGCCTCAAGCTTTCTTT | CASSLGGQPQAFF
TRBJ2-1 | - | TRBV6-1 | - | TGTGCCAGCAGTTATTACGGGGCAGGGAGTCCCTACAATGAGCAGTTCTTC | CASSYYGAGSPYNEQFF
TRBJ2-2 | few | TRBV28 | - | TGTGCCAGCAGGGACAGACAGCCCTCGAACACCGGGGAGCTGTTTTTT | CASRDRQPSNTGELFF
TRBJ2-5 | many | TRBV2 | TRBD2 | TGTGCCAGCAGGCTAGCGGTGTACCAAGAGACCCAGTACTTC | CASRLAVYQETQYF
TRBJ1-5 | few | TRBV28 | - | TGTGCCAGCAGTTTATGGGGGCAACGGGTTCAGCCCCAGCATTTT | CASSLWGQRVQPQHF
TRBJ1-2 | many | TRBV2 | TRBD1 | TGTGCCGGCTTGTTGCCTGGGACAGAAGCTAACTATGGCTACACCTTC | CAGLLPGTEANYGYTF
TRBJ1-3 | - | TRBV6-6 | - | TGTGCCAGCAGTTACAGCCGAGCCTCTGGAAACACCATATATTTT | CASSYSRASGNTIYF
TRBJ2-3 | many | TRBV6-2/TRBV6-3 | - | TGTGCCAGCAGCCCACCCCTCGGGGGCGCGACAGATACGCAGTATTTT | CASSPPLGGATDTQYF
TRBJ2-5 | many | TRBV10-3 | TRBD2 | TGTGCCATCAGTGAGTCCCCAGGGAGGGGTGAGACCCAGTACTTC | CAISESPGRGETQYF
TRBJ2-7 | many | TRBV11-3 | TRBD1 | TGTGCCAGCAGCCGGGACAGCATCTACGAGCAGTACTTC | CASSRDSIYEQYF
TRBJ1-1 | few | TRBV6-1 | TRBD1 | TGTGCCAGCAGAAGTCCAGGGGGGCCAGGGGCTGAAGCTTTCTTT | CASRSPGGPGAEAFF
TRBJ2-3 | many | TRBV28 | - | TGTGCCAGCATGGGGTCAGTCCCATTAGATACGCAGTATTTT | CASMGSVPLDTQYF
TRBJ2-3 | few | TRBV5-1 | - | TGCGCCAGCAGCTTGGTCGCCGGGACTCCCACAGATACGCAGTATTTT | CASSLVAGTPTDTQYF
TRBJ2-2 | - | TRBV4-2 | TRBD2 | TGTGCCAGCAGCCAAGCCGGGACTAAAAACACCGGGGAGCTGTTTTTT | CASSQAGTKNTGELFF
TRBJ2-3 | - | TRBV5-1 | - | TGCGCCAGCGATCTGACCGGCACAGATACGCAGTATTTT | CASDLTGTDTQYF
TRBJ2-7 | few | TRBV10-2 | TRBD1 | TGCGCCAGCCGGACAGGGGAAGGGGAGCAGTACTTC | CASRTGEGEQYF
TRBJ2-6 | few | TRBV11-2 | - | TGTGCCAGCAGCCTCCGACCGACTCGGATCGGGAGAAATGGGGCCAACGTCCTGACTTTC | CASSLRPTRIGRNGANVLTF
TRBJ1-2 | many | TRBV12-3/TRBV12-4 | - | TGTGCCAGCAGTTTTCAGGTGGGCGTCGGTGGCTACACCTTC | CASSFQVGVGGYTF
TRBJ1-2 | many | TRBV3-1 | - | TGTGCCAGCAGCCGCGGTAACTATGGCTACACCTTC | CASSRGNYGYTF
TRBJ2-5 | many | TRBV24-1 | TRBD2 | TGTGCCACCAGTGTCGGGGTACTCGGACTAGCGGGAGAGCCGGGGCCGGAGACCCAGTACTTC | CATSVGVLGLAGEPGPETQYF
TRBJ1-1 | - | TRBV2 | TRBD1 | TGTGCCAGCAGGCCTGACAGGGTTAAGGCTTTCTTT | CASRPDRVKAFF
TRBJ2-1 | many | TRBV20-1 | - | TGCAGTGCTAGAGATCAGGTAGCGACATCCTACAATGAGCAGTTCTTC | CSARDQVATSYNEQFF
TRBJ2-5 | - | TRBV24-1 | TRBD2 | TGTGCCACCAGGCGGGGGGAACAAGAGACCCAGTACTTC | CATRRGEQETQYF
TRBJ1-2 | many | TRBV5-5 | - | TGTGCCAGCAGCTTGGGCGGATCGAACCTCTATGGCTACACCTTC | CASSLGGSNLYGYTF
TRBJ2-4 | many | TRBV28 | - | TGTGCCAGCAGTTTAAGAGGCGACATTCAGTACTTC | CASSLRGDIQYF
TRBJ1-1 | - | TRBV5-4 | - | TGTGCCAGCAGCTTGGGACGGAACATGAACACTGAAGCTTTCTTT | CASSLGRNMNTEAFF
TRBJ2-5 | - | TRBV27 | TRBD2 | TGTGCCAGCAGGCAGGCGGGGGGAGTAGAGACCCAGTACTTC | CASRQAGGVETQYF
TRBJ2-1 | many | TRBV5-1 | TRBD1 | TGCGCCAGCAGCTCCGGGACAGAGGGTGAGCAGTTCTTC | CASSSGTEGEQFF
TRBJ2-2 | - | TRBV5-1 | - | TGCGCCAGCAGCTTCCAGCCGCACAGGGCGGGTAACACCGGGGAGCTGTTTTTT | CASSFQPHRAGNTGELFF
TRBJ2-5 | many | TRBV6-2/TRBV6-3 | - | TGTGCCAGCAGTTACTCAGAGACGCAACAAGAGACCCAGTACTTC | CASSYSETQQETQYF
TRBJ1-1 | few | TRBV19 | - | TGTGCCACCCTCGGTCTCACCGGGAACACTGAAGCTTTCTTT | CATLGLTGNTEAFF
TRBJ2-2 | - | TRBV6-9 | - | TGTGCCAGCAGTTACCCGGACTCGACCGGGGAGCTGTTTTTT | CASSYPDSTGELFF
TRBJ2-1 | many | TRBV6-2/TRBV6-3 | - | TGTGCCAGCAGTTACTCGACGGAAGGGACCAATGAGCAGTTCTTC | CASSYSTEGTNEQFF
TRBJ1-1 | - | TRBV29-1 | - | TGCAGCGTTGAATCGATGGAGGGGAGGACTGAAGCTTTCTTT | CSVESMEGRTEAFF
TRBJ1-1 | - | TRBV28 | - | TGTGCCAGCAGAAACCCCCGGCGGACATCGGGGGGGGGAGGAAACACTGAAGCTTTCTTT | CASRNPRRTSGGGGNTEAFF
TRBJ1-1 | many | TRBV6-1 | - | TGTGCCAGCAGTAAATTCCGGGACACCGCCCGGGGCACTGAAGCTTTCTTT | CASSKFRDTARGTEAFF
TRBJ2-7 | - | TRBV27 | TRBD2 | TGTGCCGGCAGTTCCCCCACTAGCGGGAGCTCCTACGAGCAGTACTTC | CAGSSPTSGSSYEQYF
TRBJ2-2 | many | TRBV12-3/TRBV12-4 | TRBD2 | TGTGCCAGCACCCCCGGGGCTAGCGGGACCGGGGAGCTGTTTTTT | CASTPGASGTGELFF
TRBJ1-1 | few | TRBV20-1 | - | TGCAGTGCTAGAGATAAGGACAGTTACATGAACACTGAAGCTTTCTTT | CSARDKDSYMNTEAFF
TRBJ2-7 | few | TRBV5-1 | - | TGCGCCAGCAGCTCCTCCTCCCCCTACGAGCAGTACTTC | CASSSSSPYEQYF
TRBJ2-2 | - | TRBV10-1 | - | TGCGCCAGCAGTGAGTTGACTCCTACCGGGGAGCTGTTTTTT | CASSELTPTGELFF
TRBJ1-5 | few | TRBV5-6 | TRBD1 | TGTGCCAGCACCTCCGGGACAGGGGGCAATCAGCCCCAGCATTTT | CASTSGTGGNQPQHF
TRBJ2-1 | few | TRBV20-1 | - | TGCAGTGACCCACGCCTTAGGAGAGCTTACAATGAGCAGTTCTTC | CSDPRLRRAYNEQFF
TRBJ1-1 | - | TRBV6-1 | - | TGTGCCAGCAGGTCAGGGCTCGGGAAGAACACTGAAGCTTTCTTT | CASRSGLGKNTEAFF
TRBJ2-5 | many | TRBV2 | - | TGTGCCAGCCACAGAGGAGAGACCCAGTACTTC | CASHRGETQYF
TRBJ1-5 | few | TRBV11-2 | TRBD1 | TGTGCCAGCAGCTCGACAGGGTATAGCAATCAGCCCCAGCATTTT | CASSSTGYSNQPQHF
TRBJ1-1 | many | TRBV2 | - | TGTGCCACCTCGGTTCTGAACACTGAAGCTTTCTTT | CATSVLNTEAFF
TRBJ2-1 | many | TRBV2 | TRBD2 | TGTGCCAGCAGCAGACTAGCGGGAGACGGTGAGCAGTTCTTC | CASSRLAGDGEQFF
TRBJ2-3 | - | TRBV12-3/TRBV12-4 | - | TGTGCCAGCAGTTTATCTTACACAGATACGCAGTATTTT | CASSLSYTDTQYF